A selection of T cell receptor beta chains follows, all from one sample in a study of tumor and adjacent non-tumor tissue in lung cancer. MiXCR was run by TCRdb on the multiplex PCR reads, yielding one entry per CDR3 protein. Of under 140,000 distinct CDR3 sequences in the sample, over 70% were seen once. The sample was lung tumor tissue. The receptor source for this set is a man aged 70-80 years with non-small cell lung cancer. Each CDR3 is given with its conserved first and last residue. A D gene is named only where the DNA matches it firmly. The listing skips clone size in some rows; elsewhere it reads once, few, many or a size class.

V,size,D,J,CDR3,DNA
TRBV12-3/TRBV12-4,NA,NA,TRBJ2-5,CANSFRGSQETQYF,TGTGCCAACAGTTTTAGGGGCAGCCAAGAGACCCAGTACTTC
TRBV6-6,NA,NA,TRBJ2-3,CASTGRGSSSDTQYF,TGTGCCAGCACCGGCCGGGGGTCTAGCTCAGACACGCAGTATTTT
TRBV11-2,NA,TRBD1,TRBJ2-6,CVSSPGTGASRGANVLTF,TGTGTCAGCAGCCCCGGGACAGGGGCTTCTCGTGGGGCCAACGTCCTGACTTTC
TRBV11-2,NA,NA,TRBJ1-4,CANSRSGTINEKLFF,TGTGCCAACAGCAGAAGTGGGACAATTAATGAAAAATTGTTTTTT
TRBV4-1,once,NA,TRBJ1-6,CVCSHTGPLQSPLHF,TGCGTCTGTAGCCATACAGGGCCCCTTCAGTCACCCCTCCACTTT
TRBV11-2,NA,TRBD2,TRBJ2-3,CACSFGRLALADTQYF,TGTGCCTGCAGCTTCGGGAGGCTAGCACTAGCAGATACGCAGTATTTT
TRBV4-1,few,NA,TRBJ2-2,CASSQRTPGELFF,TGCGCCAGCAGCCAACGGACTCCCGGGGAGCTGTTTTTT
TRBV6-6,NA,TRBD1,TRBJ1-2,CTNRWTGEFYGYTF,TGTACCAACAGGTGGACAGGGGAGTTCTATGGCTACACCTTC
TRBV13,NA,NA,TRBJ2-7,CASSLTMGDEQYF,TGTGCCAGCAGCTTAACCATGGGGGACGAACAGTACTTC
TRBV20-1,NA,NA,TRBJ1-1,CRAPQSAEALF,TGCAGAGCTCCTCAGAGCGCTGAAGCTTTATTT
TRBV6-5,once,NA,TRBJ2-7,CASSYTDFYVQYF,TGTGCCAGCAGTTACACAGACTTCTACGTGCAGTACTTC
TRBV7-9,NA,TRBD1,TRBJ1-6,CADSNRGSPLNF,TGTGCCGACAGCAACAGGGGTTCACCCCTCAACTTT
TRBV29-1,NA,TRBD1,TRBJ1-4,CRVDPPGQGGERLFF,TGCAGGGTTGATCCACCAGGACAGGGAGGTGAAAGACTGTTTTTT
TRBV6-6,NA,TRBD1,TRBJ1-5,CACSTPKQQTGGSNQPQHF,TGTGCCTGCAGTACACCCAAGCAGCAGACAGGGGGGAGCAATCAGCCCCAGCATTTT
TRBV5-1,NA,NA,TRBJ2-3,CASNLRTASTDTQYF,TGCGCCAGCAACTTACGGACAGCTAGCACAGATACGCAGTATTTT
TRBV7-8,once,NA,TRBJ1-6,CASNLARHNSPRHF,TGTGCCAGCAACTTAGCGCGACACAATTCACCCCGCCATTTT
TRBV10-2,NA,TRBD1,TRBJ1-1,CVSRDRGTEAFF,TGCGTCAGTAGGGACAGGGGCACTGAAGCTTTCTTT
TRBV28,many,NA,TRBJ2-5,CASSLELAEETQYF,TGTGCCAGCAGTTTAGAGTTAGCGGAAGAGACCCAGTACTTC
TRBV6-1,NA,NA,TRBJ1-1,CANSERRNSHTEAFF,TGTGCCAACAGTGAACGAAGGAACTCGCACACTGAAGCTTTCTTT
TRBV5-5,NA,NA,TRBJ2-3,CTSSYQCETSGGPTQYF,NA
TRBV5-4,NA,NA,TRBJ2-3,CASSVLSYTDTQYF,TGTGCTAGCAGTGTTCTTAGCTACACAGATACGCAGTATTTT
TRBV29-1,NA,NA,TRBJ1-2,CSVEDSGGPNYGYTF,TGCAGTGTTGAAGATTCGGGAGGGCCTAACTATGGCTACACCTTC
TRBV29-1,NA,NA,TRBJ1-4,CSVGQGSGEKLLF,NA
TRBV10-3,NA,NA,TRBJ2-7,CACTTGAGPYEQYF,TGTGCCTGCACAACCGGGGCAGGCCCCTATGAGCAGTACTTC
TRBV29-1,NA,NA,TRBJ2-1,CSASGRRNEQFF,TGCAGCGCTTCGGGGAGGCGGAATGAGCAGTTCTTC
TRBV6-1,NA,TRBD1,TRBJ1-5,CASSEAGGRLPQNF,TGTGCCAGCAGTGAAGCAGGGGGCCGGCTGCCCCAGAATTTT
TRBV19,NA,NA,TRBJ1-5,CASSMVDLSNQHQHF,TGTGCCAGTAGTATGGTAGATCTTAGCAATCAGCACCAGCATTTT
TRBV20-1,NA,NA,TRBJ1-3,CSAEAPRNTVYF,TGTAGTGCTGAGGCGCCCAGAAACACCGTATATTTT
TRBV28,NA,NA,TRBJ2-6,CTSSYCGYSWIRWGANVLTF,TGTACCAGTAGTTACTGCGGCTATTCCTGGATACGCTGGGGGGCCAACGTCCTGACTTTC
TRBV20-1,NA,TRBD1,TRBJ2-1,CSSGTGTNEHFF,TGCAGTTCCGGGACAGGGACCAATGAACACTTCTTC
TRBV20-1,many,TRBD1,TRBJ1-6,CSATFGQVNSPLHF,TGCAGTGCAACATTTGGACAGGTTAATTCACCCCTCCACTTT
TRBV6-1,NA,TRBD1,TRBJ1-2,CYSSGGQGHGYTF,TGTTACAGCAGTGGCGGACAGGGGCATGGATACACCTTC
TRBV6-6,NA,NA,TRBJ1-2,CASRWTEELYGYIF,TGTGCCAGCAGGTGGACAGAGGAGCTCTATGGCTACATCTTC
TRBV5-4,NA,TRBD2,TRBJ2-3,CTSSLGLAGVTDTHYF,TGTACCAGCAGCTTGGGTCTAGCGGGAGTTACAGATACGCACTATTTT
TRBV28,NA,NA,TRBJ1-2,CANWPPGAPCGYTF,TGTGCCAACTGGCCCCCCGGGGCACCCTGTGGCTACACCTTC
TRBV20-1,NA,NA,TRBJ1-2,CSVTLESLGYYGYTF,TGCAGTGTTACGCTTGAATCCCTCGGGTACTATGGCTACACTTTC
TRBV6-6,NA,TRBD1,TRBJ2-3,CASSYDPGRGHTDTQYF,TGTGCCAGCAGTTACGATCCAGGCAGGGGGCATACAGATACGCAGTATTTT
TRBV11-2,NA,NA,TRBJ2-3,CPSRLTPGSNTQYF,TGTCCTAGCAGACTAACTCCAGGGTCAAATACGCAGTATTTT
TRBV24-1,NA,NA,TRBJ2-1,CVTRDIGHGAYNEQFF,TGTGTCACCAGAGATATAGGCCATGGGGCCTACAATGAGCAGTTCTTC
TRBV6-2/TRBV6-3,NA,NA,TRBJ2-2,CDSSRINTEELFF,TGTGACAGCAGCAGAATTAACACCGAGGAGCTGTTTTTT
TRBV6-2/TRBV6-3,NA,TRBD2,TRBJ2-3,CSSSSWTSETDTQYF,TGTTCCAGCAGTTCTTGGACTAGCGAGACAGATACGCAGTATTTT
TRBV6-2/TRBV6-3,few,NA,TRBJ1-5,CASSYGKVLYSNQPQHF,TGTGCCAGCAGTTACGGGAAGGTCCTCTATAGCAATCAGCCCCAGCATTTT
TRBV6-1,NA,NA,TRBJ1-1,CASGPGWDTEAFF,TGTGCCAGTGGTCCAGGGTGGGACACTGAAGCTTTCTTT
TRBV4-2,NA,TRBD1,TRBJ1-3,CASNQDHGQGDTIYF,TGTGCCAGCAACCAAGATCATGGACAGGGAGACACCATATATTTT
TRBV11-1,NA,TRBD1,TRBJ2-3,CSSSLRDRERRTDTQYF,TGTTCCAGCAGCTTGCGGGACAGGGAAAGGAGAACGGATACGCAGTATTTT
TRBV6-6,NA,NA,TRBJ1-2,CANSLELGNYGYTF,TGTGCCAACAGTTTGGAACTGGGTAACTATGGCTATACCTTC
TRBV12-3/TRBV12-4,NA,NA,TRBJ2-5,CASSLTSGAEETQYF,TGTGCCAGCAGTCTCACTTCGGGAGCTGAAGAGACCCAGTACTTC
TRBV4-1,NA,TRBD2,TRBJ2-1,CAGSHGGFIGNEQFF,TGCGCCGGCAGCCACGGGGGGTTTATTGGTAATGAGCAGTTCTTC
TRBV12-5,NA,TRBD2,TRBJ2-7,CASGLVRSGGAWPCEQYF,TGTGCTAGTGGTTTGGTAAGGAGCGGGGGGGCCTGGCCCTGCGAGCAGTACTTC
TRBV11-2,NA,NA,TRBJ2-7,CASSPYSGITYEHYF,TGTGCCAGTAGCCCGTACTCCGGGATAACCTACGAGCACTACTTC
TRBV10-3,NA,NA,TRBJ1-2,CAISESSGDFYGYNF,TGTGCCATCAGTGAGTCTAGTGGGGACTTTTATGGCTACAACTTC
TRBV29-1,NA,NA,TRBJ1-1,CSVEDRYGVTETFF,TGCAGCGTTGAAGATCGGTATGGGGTCACTGAAACTTTCTTT
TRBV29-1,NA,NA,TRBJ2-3,CSGNPGADTQYF,TGCAGCGGTAACCCGGGGGCTGACACGCAGTATTTT
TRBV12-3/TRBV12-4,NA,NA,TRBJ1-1,CASRLGTWGASFF,TGTGCCAGCAGATTAGGTACATGGGGCGCGTCTTTCTTT
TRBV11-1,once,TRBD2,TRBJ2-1,CATSSTFSGRSVNERFF,TGTGCCACGAGCTCCACCTTTAGCGGGAGGTCCGTCAATGAGCGGTTCTTC
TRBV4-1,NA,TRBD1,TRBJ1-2,CASGPNRGRGYAF,TGCGCCAGCGGCCCAAACAGGGGCAGAGGCTACGCCTTC
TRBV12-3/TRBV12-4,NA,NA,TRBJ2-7,CASSLGRTLHEQHF,TGTGCCAGCAGTTTAGGGCGGACTTTGCACGAGCAGCACTTT
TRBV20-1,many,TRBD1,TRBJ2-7,CSAPGQGPEQYF,TGCAGTGCTCCGGGACAGGGACCCGAGCAGTACTTC